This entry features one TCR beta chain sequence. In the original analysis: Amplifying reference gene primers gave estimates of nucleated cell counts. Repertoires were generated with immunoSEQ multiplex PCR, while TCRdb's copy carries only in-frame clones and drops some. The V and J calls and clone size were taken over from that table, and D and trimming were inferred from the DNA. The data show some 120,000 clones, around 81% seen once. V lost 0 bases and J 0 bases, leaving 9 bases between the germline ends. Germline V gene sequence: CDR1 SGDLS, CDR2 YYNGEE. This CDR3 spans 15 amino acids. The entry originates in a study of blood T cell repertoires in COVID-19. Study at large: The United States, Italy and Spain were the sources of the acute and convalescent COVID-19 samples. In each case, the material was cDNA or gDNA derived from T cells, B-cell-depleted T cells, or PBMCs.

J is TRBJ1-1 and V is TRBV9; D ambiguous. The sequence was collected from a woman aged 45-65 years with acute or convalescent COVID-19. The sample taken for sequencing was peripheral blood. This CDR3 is CASSVGNSLNTEAFF. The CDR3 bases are TGTGCCAGCAGCGTAGGAAACAGTCTGAACACTGAAGCTTTCTTT.